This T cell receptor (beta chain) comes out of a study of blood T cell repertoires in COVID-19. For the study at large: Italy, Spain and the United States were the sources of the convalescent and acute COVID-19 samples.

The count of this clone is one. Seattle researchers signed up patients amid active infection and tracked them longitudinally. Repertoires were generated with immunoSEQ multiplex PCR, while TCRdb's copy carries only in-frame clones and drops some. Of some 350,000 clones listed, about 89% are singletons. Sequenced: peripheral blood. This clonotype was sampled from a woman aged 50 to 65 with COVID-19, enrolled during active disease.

This chain's CDR3 is CASSNDRVTEAFF. The CDR3 nucleotides read TGTGCCAGTAGTAACGACAGGGTTACTGAAGCTTTCTTT. The genes are TRBV19 and TRBJ1-1, with 7 bases matching TRBD1. With 4 bases clipped from V and 5 bases from J, the junction kept 4 bases outside the gene matches. The CDR3 runs to 13 residues. Germline V gene lookup returns CDR1 LNHDA and CDR2 SQIVND (reference sequence). Supplemented by reference TRBV19 and TRBJ1-1, the full variable domain reads DGGITQSPKYLFRKEGQNVTLSCEQNLNHDAMYWYRQDPGQGLRLIYYSQIVNDFQKGDIAEGYSVSREKKESFPLTVTSAQKNPTAFYLCASSNDRVTEAFFGQGTRLTVV.